Below, 8 T cell receptor beta chains from the same sample are listed, as sequenced in a study of cytomegalovirus exposure and HLA in healthy donors. PCR involved 60 Vbeta and 13 Jbeta primers. Produced via immunoSEQ multiplex PCR; TCRdb's table is partial and in-frame only. The data contain nearly 110,000 clones, 65% to 85% of them singletons. The material sequenced was PBMCs. These receptors were collected from a young man in good health and CMV-seronegative.

This clone has a handful of counts. The chain combines TRBV6-5 with TRBJ2-3; no reliable D call. Trimming removed 7 bases from V and 3 bases from J, with 14 bases in between. Germline CDR1 reads MNHEY; CDR2 reads SVGAGI. The CDR3 runs to 14 residues. This CDR3 is CASTKPGSTDTQYF. The CDR3 DNA is TGTGCCAGCACGAAACCAGGTAGTACAGATACGCAGTATTTT.

In DNA form, the CDR3 reads TGTGCTAGTGGTTCACGGGCCCGGGATATCACAGATACGCAGTATTTT. Amino acids: CASGSRARDITDTQYF. The gene calls are TRBV12-5 and TRBJ2-3; D may be TRBD2 (5 bases). Germline assignment: CDR1 LGHNT and CDR2 FRNRAP. The CDR3 length is 16 residues. V was trimmed by 4 bases and J by 2 bases, leaving 16 bases between them.

The chain recombines TRBV30 with TRBJ1-6; no clear D. V dropped 0 bases and J dropped 7 bases, with 7 bases sitting between them. CDR1 is GTSNPN and CDR2 is SVGIG in the germline V gene (reference sequence). CDR3 length equals 13 residues. In nucleotides, the CDR3 is TGTGCCTGGAGTGTTAACAGAAATTCACCCCTCCACTTT. The encoded protein is CAWSVNRNSPLHF.

The chain joins TRBV10-2 to TRBJ2-7; the match to TRBD1 covers 9 bases. The CDR3 extends over 14 amino acids. Trimming at V came to 8 bases and at J to 5 bases, leaving 10 bases not matched to a gene. Germline-derived CDR1 and CDR2 are WSHSY and SAAADI. CDR3 nucleotides: TGCGCCAGCGAGGGGCGGGACAGGGTGAACGAGCAGTACTTC. Protein product: CASEGRDRVNEQYF.

V usage is TRBV25-1 and J usage is TRBJ1-1; 7 nucleotides match TRBD1. Trimming cost V 1 base and J 7 bases; bases outside gene matches: 6. CDR1 is MGHDK and CDR2 is SYGVNS in the germline V gene. The CDR3 sequence is 14 residues long. CDR3 DNA sequence: TGTGCCAGCAGTGAATCCAAAGGGGGCGGTGAAGCTTTCTTT. The encoded protein is CASSESKGGGEAFF. The full variable domain, its missing parts supplied by reference TRBV25-1 and TRBJ1-1, is EADIYQTPRYLVIGTGKKITLECSQTMGHDKMYWYQQDPGMELHLIHYSYGVNSTEKGDLSSESTVSRIRTEHFPLTLESARPSHTSQYLCASSESKGGGEAFFGQGTRLTVV.

This chain joins TRBV5-4 and TRBJ2-6, with D perhaps TRBD2 (6 bases). The CDR3 extends over 16 amino acids. Trimming shortened V by 4 bases and J by 4 bases, and 15 bases separated the two germline ends. Germline V CDR1 and CDR2: SGHNT, YYREEE (reference sequence). CDR3 bases: TGTGCCAGCAGCCGGGGGATGGATCCCGGGGCCAACGTCCTGACTTTC. Encoded protein: CASSRGMDPGANVLTF.

Worth noting for this clone: Other nucleotide sequences from this sample produce the same CDR3. V gene TRBV6-5 combines with J gene TRBJ1-5; 9 nucleotides line up with TRBD1. The germline V gene has CDR1 MNHEY and CDR2 SVGAGI. The V gene end was trimmed by 5 bases and the J gene end by 2 bases; junction bases not matched to a gene: 4. The CDR3 extends over 15 amino acids. The CDR3 coding sequence is TGTGCCAGCAGTCCGGACAGGGGCGGCAATCAGCCCCAGCATTTT. Translation gives CASSPDRGGNQPQHF.

A single count supports this clone. The chain recombines TRBV13 with TRBJ1-2; D gene ambiguous. V gave up 8 bases and J gave up 8 bases, with 18 bases separating them. The germline V gene encodes CDR1 PRHDT and CDR2 FYEKMQ (reference sequence). The CDR3 loop spans 13 amino acids. CDR3 coding DNA: TGTGCCAGCTTAAAAGAGGCTACGGGGGGCTACACCTTC. Its translation: CASLKEATGGYTF.